The T cell receptor beta chain described here comes from a study of blood T cell repertoires in COVID-19. Study context: Sites in the United States, Italy and Spain provided acute and convalescent COVID-19 samples. In each case, the material was cDNA or gDNA derived from T cells, B-cell-depleted T cells, or PBMCs.

In the original analysis: Counts of nucleated cells, estimated from reference gene primer amplification, were obtained. Only in-frame clones appear in the TCRdb table, and some are missing; sequencing was by immunoSEQ multiplex PCR. V and J calls and clone size follow that table, whereas D and trimming were derived from the DNA. The table shows 200,000 to 250,000 clones, with around 86% occurring only once. The V end lost 4 bases, the J end lost 3 bases, and 16 bases lay between the germline ends. The CDR3 length is 15 residues. Germline CDR1 and CDR2: SGDLS and YYNGEE. This clone was detected once. The receptor comes from a man aged 25 to 40 who had recovered from COVID-19. This chain connects TRBV9 to TRBJ1-1, with a possible D match to TRBD1 (6 bases). Sequencing was performed on peripheral blood. The CDR3 loop is CASSLGGQQYTEAFF. The CDR3 DNA sequence: TGTGCCAGCAGCCTGGGTGGACAGCAATACACTGAAGCTTTCTTT.